The 5 T cell receptor beta chains below all came from one sample that was sequenced in a study of blood T cell repertoires in COVID-19. Profiling relied on immunoSEQ multiplex PCR, and the TCRdb table lists in-frame clones only, not all of them. The sample yields 300,000 to 500,000 clones, approximately 85% seen once. Source material: PBMCs or T cells enriched from blood (not recorded which). The receptors come from a woman aged 40 to 50 with acute COVID-19.

This clone was observed once. This sequence joins TRBV4-1 and TRBJ2-1; 11 bases are shared with TRBD2. J gave up 9 bases and V 0 bases, and 13 bases lay outside the gene matches. Per germline, CDR1 MGHRA and CDR2 YSYEKL. This CDR3 spans 18 amino acids. In nucleotides, the CDR3 is TGCGCCAGCAGCCAAGATGTTTTAATAGCGGGGGGGGACGGTGAGCAGTTCTTC. Protein product: CASSQDVLIAGGDGEQFF.

The chain couples TRBV7-6 to TRBJ1-2; D is perhaps TRBD1 (5 bases). Germline lookup yields CDR1 SGHVS and CDR2 FNYEAQ. The CDR3 is 15 amino acids. The V end was cut by 2 bases, the J end by 2 bases, with 12 bases between. CDR3 sequence (DNA): TGTGCCAGCAGCTTAACAGGCGCCACGAACTATGGCTACACCTTC. Residues: CASSLTGATNYGYTF.

This rearrangement joins TRBV5-4 to TRBJ2-7, with D hard to call. Trimming pared 4 bases from V and 6 bases from J, leaving 14 bases between. This CDR3 spans 13 amino acids. CDR1 is SGHNT, CDR2 YYREEE, per germline (reference sequence). The DNA of the CDR3 is TGTGCCAGCAGCGCAAATCTAGGTCGCGAGCAGTACTTC. Its protein product is CASSANLGREQYF.

This clone was recorded only once. The chain employs TRBV20-1 and TRBJ1-5, with D possibly being TRBD1 (5 bases). This CDR3 contains 14 residues. Germline values: CDR1 DFQATT, CDR2 SNEGSKA (reference sequence). V lost 3 bases, J lost 2 bases, and 11 bases lay in between. The CDR3 loop is CSASGAVGNQPQHF. CDR3 coding DNA: TGCAGTGCTAGTGGGGCAGTCGGCAATCAGCCCCAGCATTTT.

The CDR3 sequence: CASSAGGSADTQYF. The CDR3 coding sequence is TGTGCCAGCAGTGCAGGGGGAAGCGCAGATACGCAGTATTTT. J is TRBJ2-3 and V is TRBV2, with 7 bases lining up with TRBD1. CDR3 length: 14 residues. Germline-derived CDR1 and CDR2 are SNHLY and FYNNEI. V trimming: 4 bases; J trimming: 4 bases; junction bases outside the gene matches: 5.